The TCR beta chain described here comes from a study of neurological immune-mediated disorders. Per the germline V gene, CDR1 is SGHTA and CDR2 is FQGNSA. The CDR3 runs 16 residues. The trim removed 1 base at V and 6 bases at J, leaving 8 bases unmatched. MiXCR was run by TCRdb on the 5' RACE reads, yielding one entry per CDR3 protein. The table has around 68,000 distinct CDR3 sequences, roughly 3.7% seen once. Unsorted libraries were generated from 2 million PBMCs. These cells had been stored in RNAlater at -80 C. This clonotype was counted between two and nine times. Sequencing was performed on PBMCs. This TCR derives from a man in his forties or fifties with multiple sclerosis. The chain recombines TRBV7-2 with TRBJ1-5, with TRBD1 matching 8 bases. CDR3 coding DNA: TGTGCCAGCAGCTTAGTGTCAGGGGGCTCGGGTCAGCCCCAGCATTTT. Translated: CASSLVSGGSGQPQHF.